These 2 T cell receptor beta chains were all obtained from the same sample, sequenced in a study of cytomegalovirus exposure and HLA in healthy donors (dated by TCRdb to 2016 to 2017). The method was the immunoSEQ multiplex PCR assay. For the multiplex PCR, a mixture combining 60 forward primers for TCR Vbeta segments and 13 reverse primers for TCR Jbeta segments was used. Imported from immuneACCESS, the table was reduced by TCRdb to in-frame sequences with V and J called. These copies leave out some clones; in studies compared against another copy, an unresolved V gene accounts for under half, and the cause of the remainder is not known. This sample's listing comprises 150,000 to 200,000 clones. The ten largest clonotypes hold 2% to 2.5% of the sample. Input material: PBMCs. Receptors were obtained from a man in his thirties or forties in good health and CMV-seronegative.

The chain has TRBV5-1 and TRBJ2-7; a weak D match, TRBD2 (7 bases). This CDR3 has 15 residues. V was shortened by 2 bases and J by 2 bases, with 14 bases between the two germline ends. CDR1 is SGHRS and CDR2 is YFSETQ in the germline V gene. Written as DNA, the CDR3 is TGCGCCAGCAGCTTAGGCGGGGGCTTTCCCTACGAGCAGTACTTC. Residues: CASSLGGGFPYEQYF.

The J gene is TRBJ2-1, the V gene TRBV5-1; perhaps TRBD2 as D (5 bases). CDR3 length equals 16 residues. The V end lost 0 bases, the J end lost 0 bases, and 10 bases lay between the germline ends. CDR1 is SGHRS, CDR2 YFSETQ, per germline. This CDR3 is CASSLVAGLSYNEQFF. The CDR3 region has the DNA TGCGCCAGCAGCTTGGTCGCGGGTCTCTCCTACAATGAGCAGTTCTTC.